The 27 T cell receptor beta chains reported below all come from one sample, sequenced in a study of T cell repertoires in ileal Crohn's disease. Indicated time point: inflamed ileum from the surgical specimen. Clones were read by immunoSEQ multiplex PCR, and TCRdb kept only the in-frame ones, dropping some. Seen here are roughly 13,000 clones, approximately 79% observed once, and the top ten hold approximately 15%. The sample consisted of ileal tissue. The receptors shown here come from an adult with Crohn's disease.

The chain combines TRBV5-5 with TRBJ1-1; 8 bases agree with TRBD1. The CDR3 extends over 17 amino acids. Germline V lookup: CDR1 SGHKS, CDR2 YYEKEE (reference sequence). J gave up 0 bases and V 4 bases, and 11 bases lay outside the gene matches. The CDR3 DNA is TGTGCCAGCAGCCCACAGGGGGTTCTAGGCCTGAACACTGAAGCTTTCTTT. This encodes CASSPQGVLGLNTEAFF. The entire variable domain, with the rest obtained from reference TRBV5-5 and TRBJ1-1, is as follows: DAGVTQSPTHLIKTRGQQVTLRCSPISGHKSVSWYQQVLGQGPQFIFQYYEKEERGRGNFPDRFSARQFPNYSSELNVNALLLGDSALYLCASSPQGVLGLNTEAFFGQGTRLTVV.

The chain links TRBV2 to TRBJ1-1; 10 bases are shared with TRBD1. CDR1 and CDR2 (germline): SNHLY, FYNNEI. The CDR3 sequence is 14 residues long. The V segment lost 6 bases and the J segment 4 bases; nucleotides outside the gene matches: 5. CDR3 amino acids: CASRGQGRLTEAFF. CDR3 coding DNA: TGTGCCAGCAGGGGACAGGGGCGCCTCACTGAAGCTTTCTTT.

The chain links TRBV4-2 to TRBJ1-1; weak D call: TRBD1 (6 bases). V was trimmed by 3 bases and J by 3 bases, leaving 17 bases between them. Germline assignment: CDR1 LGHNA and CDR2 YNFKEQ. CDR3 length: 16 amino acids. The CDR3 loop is CASSQPRGGGDTEAFF. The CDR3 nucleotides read TGTGCCAGCAGCCAGCCTCGGGGCGGGGGCGACACTGAAGCTTTCTTT.

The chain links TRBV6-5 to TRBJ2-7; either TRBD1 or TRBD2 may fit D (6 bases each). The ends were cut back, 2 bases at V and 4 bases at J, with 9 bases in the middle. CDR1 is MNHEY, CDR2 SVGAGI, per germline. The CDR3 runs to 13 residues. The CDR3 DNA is TGTGCCAGCAGTTACAGGGGGGTGTACGAGCAGTACTTC. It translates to CASSYRGVYEQYF.

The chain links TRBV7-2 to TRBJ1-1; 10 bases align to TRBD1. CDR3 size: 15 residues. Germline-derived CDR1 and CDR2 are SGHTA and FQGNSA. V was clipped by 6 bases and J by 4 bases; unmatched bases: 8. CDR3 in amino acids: CASSWGQGRFTEAFF. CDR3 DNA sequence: TGTGCCAGCAGTTGGGGACAGGGGCGGTTCACTGAAGCTTTCTTT.

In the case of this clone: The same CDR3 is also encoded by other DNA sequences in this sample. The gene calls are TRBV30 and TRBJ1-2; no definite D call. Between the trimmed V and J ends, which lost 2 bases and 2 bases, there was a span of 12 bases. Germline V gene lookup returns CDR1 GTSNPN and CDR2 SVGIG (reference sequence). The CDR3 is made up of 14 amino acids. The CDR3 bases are TGTGCCTGGAGTTTGTTAGGCAGAAACTATGGCTACACCTTC. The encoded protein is CAWSLLGRNYGYTF.

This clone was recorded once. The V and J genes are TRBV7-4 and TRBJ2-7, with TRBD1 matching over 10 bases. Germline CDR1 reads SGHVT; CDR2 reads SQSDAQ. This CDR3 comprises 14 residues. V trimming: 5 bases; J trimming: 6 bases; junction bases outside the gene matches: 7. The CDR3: CASSKGQGNGEQYF. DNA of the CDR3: TGTGCCAGCAGCAAGGGACAGGGGAACGGCGAGCAGTACTTC.

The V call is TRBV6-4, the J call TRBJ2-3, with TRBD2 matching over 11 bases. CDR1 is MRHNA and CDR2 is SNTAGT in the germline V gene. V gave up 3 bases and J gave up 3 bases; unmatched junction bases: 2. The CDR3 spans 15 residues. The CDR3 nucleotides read TGTGCCAGCAGTGATAGCGGGGGGGCTACAGATACGCAGTATTTT. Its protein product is CASSDSGGATDTQYF.

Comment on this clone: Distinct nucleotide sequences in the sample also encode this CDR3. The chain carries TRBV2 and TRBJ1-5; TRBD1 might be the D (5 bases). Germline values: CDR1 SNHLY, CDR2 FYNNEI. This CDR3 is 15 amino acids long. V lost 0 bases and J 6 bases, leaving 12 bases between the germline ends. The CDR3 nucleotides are TGTGCCAGCAGTGAAGCAAGGGGCGCCGGTCAGCCCCAGCATTTT. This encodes CASSEARGAGQPQHF.

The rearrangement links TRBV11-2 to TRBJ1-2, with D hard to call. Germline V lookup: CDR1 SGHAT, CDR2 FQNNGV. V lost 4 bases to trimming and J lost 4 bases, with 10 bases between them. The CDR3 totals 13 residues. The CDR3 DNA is TGTGCCAGCAGCTCCCTTTTGGGCTATGGCTACACCTTC. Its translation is CASSSLLGYGYTF.

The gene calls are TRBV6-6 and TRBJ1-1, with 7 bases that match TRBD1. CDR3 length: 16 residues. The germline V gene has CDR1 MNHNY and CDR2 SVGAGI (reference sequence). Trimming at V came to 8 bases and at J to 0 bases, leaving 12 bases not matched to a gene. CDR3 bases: TGTGCCAGCCCTCCGCGAGGGGGCCCTATGAACACTGAAGCTTTCTTT. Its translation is CASPPRGGPMNTEAFF.

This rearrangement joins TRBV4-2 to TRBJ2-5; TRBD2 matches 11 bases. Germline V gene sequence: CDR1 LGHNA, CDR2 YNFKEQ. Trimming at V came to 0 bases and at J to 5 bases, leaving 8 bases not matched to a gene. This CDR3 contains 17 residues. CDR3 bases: TGTGCCAGCAGCCAAGACCCGGTGACTAGCGGGGCGGAGACCCAGTACTTC. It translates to CASSQDPVTSGAETQYF.

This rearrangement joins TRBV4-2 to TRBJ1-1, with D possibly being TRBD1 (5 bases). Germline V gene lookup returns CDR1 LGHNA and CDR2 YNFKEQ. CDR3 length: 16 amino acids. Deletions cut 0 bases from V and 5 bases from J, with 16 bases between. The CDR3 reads CASSQEEGPGWTEAFF. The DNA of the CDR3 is TGTGCCAGCAGCCAAGAAGAGGGGCCAGGGTGGACTGAAGCTTTCTTT.

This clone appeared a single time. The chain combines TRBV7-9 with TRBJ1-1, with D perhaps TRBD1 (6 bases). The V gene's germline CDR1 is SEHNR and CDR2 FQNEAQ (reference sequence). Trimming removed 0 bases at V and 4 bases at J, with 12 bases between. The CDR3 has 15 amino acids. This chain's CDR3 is CASSLAGRQATEAFF. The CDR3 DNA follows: TGTGCCAGCAGCTTAGCGGGGAGACAGGCCACTGAAGCTTTCTTT.

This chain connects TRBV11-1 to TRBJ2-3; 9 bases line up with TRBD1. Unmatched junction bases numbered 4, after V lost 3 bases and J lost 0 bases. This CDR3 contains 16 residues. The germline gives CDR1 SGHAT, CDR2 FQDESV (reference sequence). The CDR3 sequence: CASSLGQGPSTDTQYF. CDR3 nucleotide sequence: TGTGCCAGCAGCTTGGGACAGGGCCCTAGCACAGATACGCAGTATTTT.

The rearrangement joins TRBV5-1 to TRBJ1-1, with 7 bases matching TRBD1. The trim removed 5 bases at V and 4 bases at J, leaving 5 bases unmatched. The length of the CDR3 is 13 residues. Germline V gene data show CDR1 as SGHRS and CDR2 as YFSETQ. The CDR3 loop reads CASSYPGGTEAFF. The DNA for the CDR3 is TGCGCCAGCAGTTATCCAGGGGGCACTGAAGCTTTCTTT.

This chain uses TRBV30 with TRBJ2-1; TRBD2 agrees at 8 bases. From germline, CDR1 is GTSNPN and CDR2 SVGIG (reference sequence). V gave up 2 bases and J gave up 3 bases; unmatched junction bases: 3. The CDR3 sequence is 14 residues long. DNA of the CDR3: TGTGCCTGGAGTAAGAGCGGGGGCTACAATGAGCAGTTCTTC. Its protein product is CAWSKSGGYNEQFF.

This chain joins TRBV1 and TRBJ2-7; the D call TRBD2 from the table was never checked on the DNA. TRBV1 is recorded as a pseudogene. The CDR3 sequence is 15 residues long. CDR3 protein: CTSSQGAGISYEQYF. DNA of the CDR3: TGCACCAGCAGCCAAGGCGCGGGCATCTCCTACGAGCAGTACTTC.

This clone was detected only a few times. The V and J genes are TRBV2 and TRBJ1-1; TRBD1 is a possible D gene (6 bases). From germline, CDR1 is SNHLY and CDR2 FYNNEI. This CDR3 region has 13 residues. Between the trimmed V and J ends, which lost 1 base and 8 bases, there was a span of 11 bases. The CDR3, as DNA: TGTGCCAGCAGTGAAGGGGGGCGGTCCGAAGCTTTCTTT. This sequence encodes CASSEGGRSEAFF.

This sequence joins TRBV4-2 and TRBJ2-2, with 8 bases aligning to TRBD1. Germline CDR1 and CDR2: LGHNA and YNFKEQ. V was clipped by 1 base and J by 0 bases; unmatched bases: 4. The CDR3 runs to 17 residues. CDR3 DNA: TGTGCCAGCAGCCAAGGGGAACAGGGGGCGAACACCGGGGAGCTGTTTTTT. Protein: CASSQGEQGANTGELFF.

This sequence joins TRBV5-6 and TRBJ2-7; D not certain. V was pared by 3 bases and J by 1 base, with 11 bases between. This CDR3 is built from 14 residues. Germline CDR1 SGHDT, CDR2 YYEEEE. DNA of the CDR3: TGTGCCAGCAGCTCACTCGGTCCTTCCTACGAGCAGTACTTC. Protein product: CASSSLGPSYEQYF.

In DNA form, the CDR3 reads TGTGCCAGCAGTTCGGGTCTCAACACTGAAGCTTTCTTT. Translating it yields CASSSGLNTEAFF. The chain carries TRBV2 and TRBJ1-1; D call uncertain. V gave up 5 bases and J gave up 2 bases, with 9 bases separating them. This CDR3 contains 13 residues. Germline-derived CDR1 and CDR2 are SNHLY and FYNNEI.

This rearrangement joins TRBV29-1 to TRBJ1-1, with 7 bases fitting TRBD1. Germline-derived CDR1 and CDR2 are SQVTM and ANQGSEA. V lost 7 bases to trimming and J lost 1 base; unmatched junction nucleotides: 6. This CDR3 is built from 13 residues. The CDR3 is CSASRQGNTEAFF. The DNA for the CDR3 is TGCAGCGCAAGTAGACAGGGGAACACTGAAGCTTTCTTT.

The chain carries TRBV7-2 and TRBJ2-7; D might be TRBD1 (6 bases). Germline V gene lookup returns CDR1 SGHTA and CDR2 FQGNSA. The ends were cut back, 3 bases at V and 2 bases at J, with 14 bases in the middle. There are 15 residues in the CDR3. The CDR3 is CASSFRQVLPYEQYF. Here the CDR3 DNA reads TGTGCCAGCAGCTTCCGACAGGTCCTACCCTACGAGCAGTACTTC.

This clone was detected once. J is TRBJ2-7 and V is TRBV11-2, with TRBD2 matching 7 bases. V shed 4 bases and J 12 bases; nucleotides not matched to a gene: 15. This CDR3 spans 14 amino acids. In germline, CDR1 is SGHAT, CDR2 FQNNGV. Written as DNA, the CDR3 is TGTGCCAGCAGCTCGTCAGTTAGCGGGCTTAATCCGTACTTC. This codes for CASSSSVSGLNPYF.

CDR3 coding DNA: TGCGCCAGCAGCGTTGGTTACTGGGGGGTACCACGCGAGCAGTACTTC. Translating gives CASSVGYWGVPREQYF. V is TRBV5-1 and J is TRBJ2-7; D might be TRBD2 (6 bases). Germline CDR1 reads SGHRS; CDR2 reads YFSETQ. V lost 4 bases, J lost 6 bases, and 23 bases lay in between. This CDR3 spans 16 amino acids.

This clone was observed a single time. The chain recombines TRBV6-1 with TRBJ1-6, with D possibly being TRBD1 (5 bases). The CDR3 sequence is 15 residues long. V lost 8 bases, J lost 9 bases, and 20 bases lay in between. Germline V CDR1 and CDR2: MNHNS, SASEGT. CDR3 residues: CASSEFNTGGSPLHF. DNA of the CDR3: TGTGCCAGCTCCGAATTCAACACAGGTGGTTCACCCCTCCACTTT.